The entry below describes one T cell receptor beta chain. The V and J ends lost 3 bases and 7 bases respectively, with 19 bases between them. This CDR3 contains 16 residues. The germline CDR1 and CDR2 sequences are LNHDA and SQIVND (reference sequence). This entry belongs to a study of siplizumab effects on memory and regulatory T cells. Only in-frame clones appear in the TCRdb table, and some are missing; sequencing was by immunoSEQ multiplex PCR. The table has approximately 110,000 clones, roughly 91% seen once; the top ten hold around 0.32%. V gene TRBV19 combines with J gene TRBJ1-5, with TRBD1 as a possible D gene (6 bases). The sample taken for sequencing was CD4+ T cells sorted from blood. The TCR comes from a human donor in good health. CDR3 region: CASSIYSLSGDQPQHF. CDR3 nucleotide sequence: TGTGCCAGTAGTATCTATTCCCTCTCAGGGGACCAGCCCCAGCATTTT.